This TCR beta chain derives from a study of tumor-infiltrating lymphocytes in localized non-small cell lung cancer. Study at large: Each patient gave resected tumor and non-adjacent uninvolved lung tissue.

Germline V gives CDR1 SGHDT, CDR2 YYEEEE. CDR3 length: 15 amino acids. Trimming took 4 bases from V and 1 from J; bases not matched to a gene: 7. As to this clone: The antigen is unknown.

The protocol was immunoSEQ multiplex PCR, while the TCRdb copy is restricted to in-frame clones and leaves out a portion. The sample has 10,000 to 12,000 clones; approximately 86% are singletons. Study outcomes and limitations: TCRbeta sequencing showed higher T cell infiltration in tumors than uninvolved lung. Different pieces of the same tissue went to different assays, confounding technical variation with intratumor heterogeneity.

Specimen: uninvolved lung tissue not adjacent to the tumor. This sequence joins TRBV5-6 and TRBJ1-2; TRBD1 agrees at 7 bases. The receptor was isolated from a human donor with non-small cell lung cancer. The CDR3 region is CASSPRDSRNYGYTF. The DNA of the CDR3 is TGTGCCAGCAGCCCCCGGGACAGCCGTAACTATGGCTACACCTTC.